A selection of T cell receptor beta chains follows, all from one sample in a study of blood T cell repertoires in COVID-19. Data came from immunoSEQ multiplex PCR; TCRdb stores just in-frame clones and leaves some out. The table lists tens of thousands of clones, approximately 80% of them singletons, with roughly 10% in the top ten. Sequenced sample: peripheral blood. The receptors originated from a man between 50 and 59 years old with COVID-19, enrolled during active disease. CDR3s include the opening cysteine and the closing phenylalanine or tryptophan. A D gene is named only where the DNA matches it firmly. Rows may omit the clone size; those that give it use once, few, many or a size class.

medium-sized,TRBJ2-3,TRBV9,NA,CASSPRVAAPLDTQYF,TGTGCCAGCAGCCCCCGGGTAGCGGCCCCACTGGATACGCAGTATTTT
NA,TRBJ1-2,TRBV9,TRBD1,CASSGRHRGHGYGYTF,TGTGCCAGCAGCGGACGCCACAGGGGGCATGGCTATGGCTACACCTTC
NA,TRBJ2-2,TRBV7-9,NA,CASSLKGRGRNTGELFF,TGTGCCAGCAGCTTAAAAGGGAGGGGGAGGAACACCGGGGAGCTGTTTTTT
few,TRBJ2-1,TRBV6-4,TRBD2,CASSLSGEYNEQFF,TGTGCCAGCAGTCTTAGCGGGGAGTACAATGAGCAGTTCTTC
NA,TRBJ2-5,TRBV6-5,TRBD2,CASSASGRAQTQYF,TGTGCCAGCAGCGCTAGCGGGAGGGCACAGACCCAGTACTTC
NA,TRBJ2-1,TRBV29-1,NA,CSVERTGDEQFF,TGCAGCGTTGAAAGGACCGGGGATGAGCAGTTCTTC
once,TRBJ1-5,TRBV6-5,TRBD1,CASRQGVNQPQHF,TGTGCCAGCAGACAGGGGGTCAATCAGCCCCAGCATTTT
few,TRBJ1-2,TRBV29-1,NA,CSVDFGQAYGYTF,TGCAGCGTTGATTTTGGCCAGGCCTATGGCTACACCTTC
NA,TRBJ1-3,TRBV6-6,NA,CASRGGAGNTIYF,TGTGCCAGCAGGGGGGGGGCTGGAAACACCATATATTTT
NA,TRBJ2-2,TRBV24-1,NA,CATSPLSADTGELFF,TGTGCCACCAGTCCCCTCTCGGCGGACACCGGGGAGCTGTTTTTT
NA,TRBJ2-2,TRBV6-5,NA,CASSSATGTNTGELFF,TGTGCCAGCAGTTCGGCGACGGGAACGAACACCGGGGAGCTGTTTTTT
once,TRBJ1-1,TRBV29-1,TRBD1,CSVRDRARSTEAFF,TGCAGCGTAAGGGACAGGGCACGGTCCACTGAAGCTTTCTTT
NA,TRBJ1-5,TRBV5-6,NA,CASSLEGGARDQPQHF,TGTGCCAGCAGCTTGGAGGGGGGGGCGCGGGATCAGCCCCAGCATTTT
NA,TRBJ1-1,TRBV28,NA,CASSSPGLPNTEAFF,TGTGCCAGCAGCTCCCCGGGACTCCCGAACACTGAAGCTTTCTTT
few,TRBJ1-2,TRBV18,TRBD1,CASSRGTGTYGYTF,TGTGCCAGCTCAAGGGGGACAGGGACCTATGGCTACACCTTC
NA,TRBJ2-6,TRBV2,TRBD1,CASSRDRGYGANVLTF,TGTGCCAGCAGTCGAGACAGGGGGTACGGGGCCAACGTCCTGACTTTC
NA,TRBJ2-7,TRBV4-3,TRBD2,CASSQDPSGTYEQYF,TGCGCCAGCAGCCAAGATCCCAGCGGGACCTACGAGCAGTACTTC
NA,TRBJ2-7,TRBV7-3,TRBD1,CASSLAGGEQYF,TGTGCCAGCAGCTTAGCAGGGGGCGAGCAGTACTTC
NA,TRBJ1-1,TRBV15,NA,CATSFRRGNTEAFF,TGTGCCACCAGCTTCCGAAGGGGGAACACTGAAGCTTTCTTT
NA,TRBJ2-1,TRBV5-1,NA,CASSPDGYNEQFF,TGCGCCAGCAGCCCTGACGGGTACAATGAGCAGTTCTTC
NA,TRBJ1-4,TRBV7-2,NA,CASSRGGGGEKLFF,TGTGCCAGCAGCCGGGGCGGCGGGGGGGAAAAACTGTTTTTT
NA,TRBJ1-1,TRBV5-5,NA,CASSLEQALGTEAFF,TGTGCCAGCAGCTTGGAACAGGCCTTAGGGACTGAAGCTTTCTTT
NA,TRBJ2-7,TRBV5-6,NA,CASSSQGYEQYF,TGTGCCAGCAGCTCCCAGGGCTACGAGCAGTACTTC
NA,TRBJ2-5,TRBV18,NA,CASSPEATEEGTQYF,TGTGCCAGCTCACCTGAGGCGACCGAAGAGGGGACCCAGTACTTC
NA,TRBJ1-2,TRBV28,TRBD1,CASSTPGTGYGYTF,TGTGCCAGCAGTACCCCCGGGACAGGATATGGCTACACCTTC
NA,TRBJ2-7,TRBV6-6,TRBD2,CASTASGDSEQYF,TGTGCCAGCACGGCTAGCGGGGATTCCGAGCAGTACTTC
NA,TRBJ2-2,TRBV5-4,TRBD2,CAARRGGRENTGELFF,TGTGCCGCTAGACGGGGCGGGAGGGAAAACACCGGGGAGCTGTTTTTT
NA,TRBJ2-3,TRBV6-5,TRBD2,CASSLGLATDTQYF,TGTGCCAGCAGTTTGGGACTAGCCACAGATACGCAGTATTTT
few,TRBJ1-6,TRBV2,TRBD1,CASTRTGGVSYNSPLHF,TGTGCCAGTACCAGGACAGGGGGAGTCTCCTATAATTCACCCCTCCACTTT
NA,TRBJ2-5,TRBV6-6,NA,CASSYSQGSETQYF,TGTGCCAGCAGTTACTCGCAGGGGTCAGAGACCCAGTACTTC
few,TRBJ2-7,TRBV7-9,NA,CASSLGSVGYEQYF,TGTGCCAGCAGCTTAGGTTCGGTTGGTTACGAGCAGTACTTC
NA,TRBJ2-7,TRBV4-2,NA,CASSQEMGQDYEQYF,TGTGCCAGCAGCCAAGAGATGGGCCAAGACTACGAGCAGTACTTC
NA,TRBJ1-1,TRBV30,NA,CAWGQFGQGGEAFF,TGTGCCTGGGGTCAGTTTGGGCAGGGTGGGGAAGCTTTCTTT
NA,TRBJ1-1,TRBV7-9,TRBD1,CASSLGTGSDTEAFF,TGTGCCAGCAGCCTCGGGACAGGGTCTGACACTGAAGCTTTCTTT
NA,TRBJ1-5,TRBV4-1,NA,CASSQGQTNQPQHF,TGCGCCAGCAGCCAAGGACAGACCAATCAGCCCCAGCATTTT